Following are 11 T cell receptor beta chains from one sample sequenced in a study of OX40 agonist ivuxolimab in advanced cancers. The repertoire was sequenced with immunoSEQ multiplex PCR; TCRdb's copy has only in-frame clones and lacks some. The top ten hold approximately 6.5% of the sample, which has roughly 49,000 clones, around 86% seen once. The sequencing used CD4+ or CD8+ T cells sorted from blood, collected in a trial of the OX40 agonist ivuxolimab. The receptors originated from an adult with an advanced solid tumor such as melanoma, head and neck, liver or kidney cancer.

The genes are TRBV11-2 and TRBJ2-2; D possibly corresponds to TRBD2 (5 bases). In germline, CDR1 is SGHAT, CDR2 FQNNGV. V lost 1 base and J lost 6, with 12 bases in between. The CDR3 extends over 15 amino acids. The CDR3 coding sequence is TGTGCCAGCAGCTTAGCCACGGGATCAGCCGGGGAGCTGTTTTTT. Translating gives CASSLATGSAGELFF.

The rearrangement links TRBV5-4 to TRBJ2-2; perhaps TRBD2 as D (6 bases). Germline V gives CDR1 SGHNT, CDR2 YYREEE (reference sequence). The CDR3 consists of 18 residues. The germline V and J ends were trimmed by 4 bases and 1 base, with 20 bases remaining between them. The CDR3 region has the DNA TGTGCCAGCAGCCAAGAGTACGGGAGTGCCGGGAACACCGGGGAGCTGTTTTTT. Its translation: CASSQEYGSAGNTGELFF.

This rearrangement joins TRBV9 to TRBJ2-3; 10 bases are a match to TRBD2. Trimming cost V 3 bases and J 3 bases; bases outside gene matches: 7. There are 16 residues in the CDR3. Per germline, CDR1 SGDLS and CDR2 YYNGEE. Here the CDR3 DNA reads TGTGCCAGCAGCGATTCCCCGACTAGCGGGACAGATACGCAGTATTTT. It encodes CASSDSPTSGTDTQYF.

The chain links TRBV5-4 to TRBJ1-2; no firm D call. The V gene's germline CDR1 is SGHNT and CDR2 YYREEE (reference sequence). Trimming pared 4 bases from V and 0 bases from J, leaving 13 bases between. This CDR3 is built from 15 residues. The CDR3 loop is CASSMGYEANYGYTF. CDR3 coding DNA: TGTGCCAGCAGCATGGGGTACGAGGCTAACTATGGCTACACCTTC.

The rearrangement joins TRBV4-2 to TRBJ2-7; D gene ambiguous. Trimming left V 0 bases short and J 0 bases short, with 15 bases between. CDR1 is LGHNA, CDR2 YNFKEQ, per germline. The CDR3 covers 17 residues. Written as DNA, the CDR3 is TGTGCCAGCAGCCAAGAGGATTGGAGTGCCAGCTCCTACGAGCAGTACTTC. This translates into CASSQEDWSASSYEQYF.

The chain links TRBV25-1 to TRBJ2-2, with D maybe TRBD2 (5 bases). The germline V gene encodes CDR1 MGHDK and CDR2 SYGVNS. Trimming took 6 bases from V and 8 from J, leaving 10 bases between them. The CDR3 sequence is 12 residues long. The CDR3 protein is CASRTGSGELFF. The CDR3 bases are TGTGCCAGCAGAACGGGGAGTGGGGAGCTGTTTTTT. The variable domain in full, completed from reference TRBV25-1 and TRBJ2-2, reads EADIYQTPRYLVIGTGKKITLECSQTMGHDKMYWYQQDPGMELHLIHYSYGVNSTEKGDLSSESTVSRIRTEHFPLTLESARPSHTSQYLCASRTGSGELFFGEGSRLTVL.

The chain has TRBV7-8 and TRBJ2-1; the match to TRBD1 covers 9 bases. Germline CDR1 is SGHVS and CDR2 is FQNEAQ. J was trimmed by 4 bases and V by 4 bases; bases with no gene match: 5. This CDR3 has 15 residues. CDR3 DNA: TGTGCCAGCAGCTACACAGGGGGCGATTACAATGAGCAGTTCTTC. Translation gives CASSYTGGDYNEQFF.

The count of this clone is one. The chain is built from TRBV27 and TRBJ2-3; a weak D match, TRBD2 (5 bases). V dropped 4 bases and J dropped 0 bases, with 5 bases sitting between them. Germline V gene sequence: CDR1 MNHEY, CDR2 SMNVEV (reference sequence). CDR3 length: 13 amino acids. In DNA form, the CDR3 reads TGTGCCAGCAGTTGGGAGAGCACAGATACGCAGTATTTT. This translates into CASSWESTDTQYF.

The rearrangement uses TRBV5-6 and TRBJ2-7, with a tentative D call TRBD2 (5 bases). The V end lost 0 bases, the J end lost 0 bases, and 7 bases lay between the germline ends. This CDR3 is built from 14 residues. The germline V gene has CDR1 SGHDT and CDR2 YYEEEE. CDR3 in DNA: TGTGCCAGCAGCTTGGGTGGGAGCTCCTACGAGCAGTACTTC. Its protein is CASSLGGSSYEQYF.

The gene calls are TRBV7-6 and TRBJ2-1, with D possibly being TRBD1 or TRBD2 (5 bases each). V was cut by 1 base and J by 12 bases, with 10 bases left in between. Germline V CDR1 and CDR2: SGHVS, FNYEAQ. This CDR3 is built from 12 residues. CDR3 protein: CASSLGDDGQFF. The DNA for the CDR3 is TGTGCCAGCAGCTTAGGGGACGATGGGCAGTTCTTC.

The chain employs TRBV6-5 and TRBJ1-2; D not certain. The CDR3 length is 15 residues. Trimming cost V 4 bases and J 1 base, with 13 bases left between them. Germline V gene sequence: CDR1 MNHEY, CDR2 SVGAGI. DNA for the CDR3: TGTGCCAGCAGTTCCGCGTCAGTCATTAACTATGGCTACACCTTC. It yields the protein CASSSASVINYGYTF.